These 27 T cell receptor beta chains were all obtained from the same sample, sequenced in a study of T cell clonality in common variable immunodeficiency. Overall study results and limits: Fewer deletions and N-nucleotide insertions were reportedly seen in common variable immunodeficiency TCR beta sequences.

The protocol was immunoSEQ multiplex PCR, while the TCRdb copy is restricted to in-frame clones and leaves out a portion. The sample includes around 19,000 clones, none of them occurring once. No cognate antigen is known for these TCRs. Specimen: peripheral blood mononuclear cells. The origin of the receptors is a human donor with common variable immunodeficiency.

Remarks on this clone: Read data end 3 residues before the CDR3 end; the end is taken from the germline J gene. The V and J genes are TRBV7-6 and TRBJ2-5; 7 bases match TRBD1. Germline values: CDR1 SGHVS, CDR2 FNYEAQ. The length of the CDR3 is 17 residues. The V gene end was trimmed by 5 bases and the J gene end by 1 base; junction bases not matched to a gene: 13. CDR3 protein: CASSRFTLGQPQETQYF. CDR3 DNA (partial): TGTGCCAGCAGCCGATTCACCTTGGGACAGCCCCAAGAGACC.

A word on this clone: The read ends 3 residues shy of where the CDR3 ends; the end is completed using the germline J gene. V and J are TRBV2 and TRBJ1-2; no clear D. Germline-derived CDR1 and CDR2 are SNHLY and FYNNEI. V gave up 3 bases and J gave up 2 bases, with 7 bases separating them. CDR3 length equals 13 residues. The part of the CDR3 DNA that was read is TGTGCCAGCAGTGACCCAGGAAACTATGGC. As protein: CASSDPGNYG. The CDR3, in full, reads CASSDPGNYGYTF.

This clone was observed a handful of times. The read halts 3 residues ahead of the CDR3 end, with the missing end drawn from the germline J gene. The rearrangement uses TRBV19 and TRBJ2-7, with 9 bases aligning to TRBD1. V lost 9 bases and J lost 0; bases outside the gene matches: 6. Germline CDR1 LNHDA, CDR2 SQIVND (reference sequence). The CDR3 is made up of 14 amino acids. The part of the CDR3 DNA that was read is TGTGCCAGCGGGGGGACAGGGTCCTCCTACGAG. This codes for CASGGTGSSYE. The full CDR3 reads CASGGTGSSYEQYF. The variable domain in full, with the rest retrieved from reference TRBV19 and TRBJ2-7, is DGGITQSPKYLFRKEGQNVTLSCEQNLNHDAMYWYRQDPGQGLRLIYYSQIVNDFQKGDIAEGYSVSREKKESFPLTVTSAQKNPTAFYLCASGGTGSSYEQYFGPGTRLTVT.

As regards this clone: The CDR3 end is not reached by the read, which stops 3 residues before it; the germline J gene fills it in. The J gene is TRBJ1-1, the V gene TRBV19; no clear D. Germline-derived CDR1 and CDR2 are LNHDA and SQIVND (reference sequence). The CDR3 runs 12 residues. Incomplete CDR3 DNA: TGTGCCAGTAGTATATTGCCAGGATGG. As protein: CASSILPGW. The full CDR3 sequence reads CASSILPGWAFF.

In its sample, this clone was seen a few times. The read ends 3 residues early relative to the CDR3; the germline J gene fills the gap. V usage is TRBV6-7 and J usage is TRBJ1-2, with unresolved D. TRBV6-7 is an open reading frame whose function is uncertain. Trimming took off 0 bases at V and 4 bases at J, with 18 bases between the two ends. CDR3 size: 17 residues. The part of the CDR3 DNA that was read is TGTGCCAGCAGTTACTCGATGGGCGGACTTGATTCCTATGGC. It yields the protein CASSYSMGGLDSYG. In full, the CDR3 is CASSYSMGGLDSYGYTF.

Points on this clone: The read finishes 3 residues shy of the CDR3 end, and the germline J gene is used to complete it. V usage is TRBV6-4 and J usage is TRBJ2-5, with D perhaps assigned TRBD1 or TRBD2 (6 bases each). The CDR3 is 15 amino acids. In germline, CDR1 is MRHNA, CDR2 SNTAGT. V was shortened by 3 bases and J by 0 bases, with 11 bases between the two germline ends. The CDR3 DNA, read in part, is TGTGCCAGCAGTGAAGGGGGAGGAAACCAAGAGACC. Translation: CASSEGGGNQET. The CDR3 reads in full as CASSEGGGNQETQYF.

This clone was picked up a small number of times. The read finishes 3 residues shy of the CDR3 end, and the germline J gene is used to complete it. The V gene is TRBV19, the J gene TRBJ2-7, with TRBD2 matching over 7 bases. J lost 2 bases, V lost 9 bases, and 10 bases had no gene match. Per germline, CDR1 LNHDA and CDR2 SQIVND (reference sequence). The CDR3 consists of 14 residues. The CDR3 sequence is CASKESGAPYEQYF. CDR3 DNA (partial): TGTGCCAGCAAGGAAAGCGGGGCCCCCTACGAG.

A remark on this clone: Germline is not matched at one junction end, which may reflect a read error. The CDR3 end is not reached by the read, which stops 3 residues before it; the germline J gene fills it in. This rearrangement joins TRBV7-9 to TRBJ1-4; D gene ambiguous. From germline, CDR1 is SEHNR and CDR2 FQNEAQ (reference sequence). The CDR3 runs to 14 residues. This CDR3 reads CASSQFSTKEKLFF. Incomplete CDR3 DNA: TGTGCCAGCAGCCAGTTTTCAACTAAGGAAAAA. The complete variable domain, with remaining parts taken from reference TRBV7-9 and TRBJ1-4, reads DTGVSQNPRHKITKRGQNVTFRCDPISEHNRLYWYRQTLGQGPEFLTYFQNEAQLEKSRLLSDRFSAERPKGSFSTLEIQRTEQGDSAMYLCASSQFSTKEKLFFGSGTQLSVL.

CDR3 residues: CASSTDRGQPQHF. CDR3 DNA (partial): TGTGCCAGTAGTACGGACAGGGGACAGCCC. The rearrangement joins TRBV19 to TRBJ1-5; TRBD1 agrees at 9 bases. The sequenced fragment ends 3 residues before the CDR3 boundary, so the rest is inferred from the germline J gene. CDR1 LNHDA and CDR2 SQIVND come from the germline V gene (reference sequence). The CDR3 contains 13 residues. V lost 4 bases to trimming and J lost 7 bases; unmatched junction nucleotides: 2.

Concerning this clone itself: The read ends 3 residues early relative to the CDR3; the germline J gene fills the gap. J is TRBJ1-4 and V is TRBV7-9, with 7 nucleotides matching TRBD1. In germline, CDR1 is SEHNR, CDR2 FQNEAQ (reference sequence). CDR3 size: 14 residues. The J segment lost 3 bases and the V segment lost 5 bases, leaving 3 bases of the junction unmatched. The sequenced CDR3 bases are TGTGCCAGCAGCCTTGGGACAGCTAATGAAAAA. This gives the protein CASSLGTANEK. Given in full, the CDR3 is CASSLGTANEKLFF.

This clone was counted only a few times. The read is 3 residues too short to cover the CDR3 end, so that end is filled in from the germline J gene. The V and J genes are TRBV30 and TRBJ1-6; the D is unclear. Germline V CDR1 and CDR2: GTSNPN, SVGIG (reference sequence). The length of the CDR3 is 16 residues. The ends were cut back, 1 base at V and 5 bases at J, with 15 bases in the middle. Incomplete CDR3 DNA: TGTGCCTGGAGTGCCTTTATACTCCTAGATAATTCACCC. Its protein is CAWSAFILLDNSP. The complete CDR3 sequence is CAWSAFILLDNSPLHF.

Concerning this clone: The read is 3 residues too short to cover the CDR3 end, so that end is filled in from the germline J gene. The V call is TRBV7-9, the J call TRBJ1-2; D is ambiguous. Germline V gene lookup returns CDR1 SEHNR and CDR2 FQNEAQ (reference sequence). V dropped 0 bases and J dropped 7 bases, with 6 bases sitting between them. The CDR3 is made up of 12 amino acids. CDR3 region: CASSLAGSGYTF. The covered CDR3 bases are TGTGCCAGCAGCTTAGCGGGCTCTGGC. The full variable domain, rest sourced from reference TRBV7-9 and TRBJ1-2, is DTGVSQNPRHKITKRGQNVTFRCDPISEHNRLYWYRQTLGQGPEFLTYFQNEAQLEKSRLLSDRFSAERPKGSFSTLEIQRTEQGDSAMYLCASSLAGSGYTFGSGTRLTVV.

Comments on this clone: The missing CDR3 end, 3 residues past where the read stops, is filled in from the germline J gene. The chain recombines TRBV7-2 with TRBJ2-3, with D maybe TRBD1 (5 bases). Trimming shortened V by 1 base and J by 1 base, and 9 bases separated the two germline ends. Looked up from germline, CDR1 is SGHTA and CDR2 is FQGNSA. The CDR3 covers 15 residues. The part of the CDR3 DNA that was read is TGTGCCAGCAGCTTAGTTCTGGGGCGCACAGATACG. Its protein product is CASSLVLGRTDT. The whole CDR3 reads CASSLVLGRTDTQYF. Based on the CDR3 plus reference TRBV7-2 and TRBJ2-3, the full variable domain is GAGVSQSPSNKVTEKGKDVELRCDPISGHTALYWYRQSLGQGLEFLIYFQGNSAPDKSGLPSDRFSAERTGGSVSTLTIQRTQQEDSAVYLCASSLVLGRTDTQYFGPGTRLTVL.

This CDR3 is CASSPPTRGGLYEQYF. The sequenced CDR3 bases are TGTGCCAGCTCACCACCTACCCGCGGGGGACTCTACGAG. V usage is TRBV18 and J usage is TRBJ2-7; 7 positions match TRBD2. The missing CDR3 end, 3 residues past where the read stops, is filled in from the germline J gene. CDR3 length: 16 residues. Per germline, CDR1 KGHSH and CDR2 LQKENI. After removal of 0 bases from V and 3 bases from J, the junction contained 8 bases not matched to a gene.

About this clone: From the germline J gene comes the end of the CDR3, since the read stops 3 residues before it. This chain joins TRBV7-9 and TRBJ1-6; D may be TRBD1 (6 bases). Germline CDR1 is SEHNR and CDR2 is FQNEAQ (reference sequence). The CDR3 extends over 14 amino acids. V was trimmed by 3 bases and J by 9 bases, leaving 12 bases between them. The sequenced part of the CDR3 DNA is TGTGCCAGCAGCTTGGCCCAGGGGAGTTCACCC. Residues: CASSLAQGSSP. The whole CDR3 reads CASSLAQGSSPLHF.

On this clone itself: At one boundary the junction diverges from the germline segment, which might be a read error. CDR3 loop: CASRLDRGVETQYF. Partial CDR3 DNA: TGCGCCAGCAGGTTGGACAGGGGAGTAGAGACC. The rearrangement joins TRBV5-1 to TRBJ2-5; TRBD1 agrees at 9 bases. The CDR3 is cut off 3 residues early in the read; its end comes from the germline J gene. The germline V gene has CDR1 SGHRS and CDR2 YFSETQ. CDR3 length: 14 residues.

There are a few counts of this clone. The CDR3 is cut off 3 residues early in the read; its end comes from the germline J gene. V usage is TRBV5-1 and J usage is TRBJ2-1, with TRBD1 as a possible D gene (5 bases). This CDR3 comprises 18 residues. The germline V gene encodes CDR1 SGHRS and CDR2 YFSETQ. Trimming took 4 bases from V and 4 from J, leaving 24 bases between them. CDR3 amino acids: CASSPQPIKKQGYNEQFF. CDR3 DNA (partial): TGCGCCAGCAGCCCTCAACCCATTAAGAAGCAGGGTTACAATGAG.

This clone was found a few times. Read coverage stops 3 residues before the CDR3 terminus; the germline J gene supplies the remainder. The chain links TRBV5-1 to TRBJ2-6; 7 nucleotides match TRBD1. CDR3 length equals 15 residues. The germline gives CDR1 SGHRS, CDR2 YFSETQ. V was clipped by 4 bases and J by 4 bases; unmatched bases: 5. CDR3 region: CASSPDRAGANVLTF. CDR3 DNA (partial): TGCGCCAGCAGCCCTGACAGGGCCGGGGCCAACGTC.

This clone has a handful of counts. The read terminates 3 residues before the CDR3 end, so the remaining end is supplied by the germline J gene. The rearrangement links TRBV7-3 to TRBJ2-2, with 7 bases aligning to TRBD2. CDR3 length equals 16 residues. The germline gives CDR1 SGHTA, CDR2 FQGTGA. The J segment lost 7 bases and the V segment lost 1 base, leaving 9 bases of the junction unmatched. The CDR3 loop reads CASSLRFAGAVGELFF. CDR3 DNA, as far as it was read: TGTGCCAGCAGCTTAAGGTTCGCGGGAGCTGTCGGGGAG.

A word on this clone: Sequencing ends 3 residues short of the CDR3 end; the germline J gene provides the rest. The chain joins TRBV7-2 to TRBJ2-7; 10 bases map to TRBD1. Germline trimming cut 5 bases from V and 0 bases from J; bases unmatched to any gene: 4. This CDR3 region has 15 residues. Germline loops: CDR1 SGHTA, CDR2 FQGNSA. CDR3 bases read: TGTGCCAGCAGCCTGGACAGGGGGACCTCCTACGAG. Its protein is CASSLDRGTSYE. The full CDR3 sequence reads CASSLDRGTSYEQYF.

The sequenced CDR3 bases are TGTGCCAGCACCAACTACAGGGGTAGCTATGGC. This translates into CASTNYRGSYG. The whole CDR3 reads CASTNYRGSYGYTF. The chain joins TRBV6-2 or TRBV6-3 to TRBJ1-2; 7 positions agree with TRBD1. The read ends 3 residues early relative to the CDR3; the germline J gene fills the gap. Germline V gene lookup returns CDR1 MNHEY and CDR2 SVGEGT. V was pared by 7 bases and J by 4 bases, with 9 bases of the junction left unmatched. The CDR3 loop spans 14 amino acids.

This clone was seen a few times. The read ends 3 residues before the CDR3 terminus; that terminus is restored from the germline J gene. The chain employs TRBV7-2 and TRBJ2-1; the match to TRBD2 covers 10 bases. Germline values: CDR1 SGHTA, CDR2 FQGNSA. The CDR3 runs to 15 residues. V dropped 2 bases and J dropped 7; count of bases not matched to a gene: 5. Partial CDR3 DNA: TGTGCCAGCAGCTTACGTAGCGGGGGGTCGAATGAG. Its translation: CASSLRSGGSNE. The whole CDR3 reads CASSLRSGGSNEQFF. The full variable domain, rest sourced from reference TRBV7-2 and TRBJ2-1, is GAGVSQSPSNKVTEKGKDVELRCDPISGHTALYWYRQSLGQGLEFLIYFQGNSAPDKSGLPSDRFSAERTGGSVSTLTIQRTQQEDSAVYLCASSLRSGGSNEQFFGPGTRLTVL.

Concerning this clone: The observed sequence ends 3 residues before the CDR3 terminus, with the missing tail filled in from the germline J gene. The V call is TRBV19, the J call TRBJ2-3; a possible D gene is TRBD1 (7 bases). The V and J ends lost 1 base and 3 bases respectively, with 14 bases between them. Germline V gene data show CDR1 as LNHDA and CDR2 as SQIVND (reference sequence). This CDR3 has 16 amino acids. The sequenced CDR3 bases are TGTGCCAGTAGTATAGGTCAGGGGGGTTTGACAGATACG. Protein: CASSIGQGGLTDT. The entire CDR3 protein is CASSIGQGGLTDTQYF.

In regard to this clone: The missing CDR3 end, 3 residues past where the read stops, is filled in from the germline J gene. This chain connects TRBV7-2 to TRBJ1-1, with D possibly TRBD1 on 6 matching bases. This CDR3 is built from 12 residues. Germline V CDR1 and CDR2: SGHTA, FQGNSA. The covered CDR3 bases are TGTGCCAGCAGCTCCCCCGACAGGTTT. Translation: CASSSPDRF. The CDR3 as a whole reads CASSSPDRFAFF.

This clone occurred a few times. The read falls 3 residues short of the CDR3 end, and the missing part is taken from the germline J gene. The chain links TRBV7-3 to TRBJ2-7; TRBD1 is a possible D gene (5 bases). V was pared by 5 bases and J by 2 bases, with 19 bases between. Germline V gene sequence: CDR1 SGHTA, CDR2 FQGTGA. The CDR3 extends over 16 amino acids. CDR3 DNA (partial): TGTGCCAGCAGCGCTGGGCCAAGTCAGGGCACCTACGAG. The encoded protein is CASSAGPSQGTYE. The CDR3 as a whole reads CASSAGPSQGTYEQYF.

This clone was found a few times. The sequenced fragment ends 3 residues before the CDR3 boundary, so the rest is inferred from the germline J gene. The chain employs TRBV7-1 and TRBJ2-7; 14 bases match TRBD2. TRBV7-1 is an ORF, and what it does is uncertain. With V trimmed by 3 bases and J by 6 bases, 19 bases remained unmatched. The CDR3 runs to 20 residues. The sequenced part of the CDR3 DNA is TGTGCCAGCAGCTCGGTCGGGACTAGCGGGAGAAACGGGTTAGGATCCGAG. It is translated as CASSSVGTSGRNGLGSE. From start to end, the CDR3 is CASSSVGTSGRNGLGSEQYF.

This clone has more than one count but fewer than ten. The missing CDR3 end, 3 residues past where the read stops, is filled in from the germline J gene. The genes are TRBV18 and TRBJ2-3, with 14 bases fitting TRBD2. CDR3 length equals 15 residues. Germline V gives CDR1 KGHSH, CDR2 LQKENI. With V trimmed by 3 bases and J by 4 bases, 0 bases remained unmatched. CDR3 region: CASSPTSGGADTQYF. CDR3 DNA, as far as it was read: TGTGCCAGCTCACCGACTAGCGGGGGGGCAGATACG.